Below, one T cell receptor beta chain is given with its context. This specimen belongs to a study of long-term antiretroviral therapy in people with HIV. With survey level as its setting, the immunoSEQ assay was v3.0. Profiling relied on immunoSEQ multiplex PCR, and the TCRdb table lists in-frame clones only, not all of them. The repertoire holds about 10,000 clones, with 84% as singletons. CDR3 length equals 15 residues. V shed 2 bases and J shed 2 bases, with 9 bases lying between them. Germline V gives CDR1 MNHNY, CDR2 SVGAGI (reference sequence). The TCR sequence derives from a man aged 30 to 39 with HIV. The chain employs TRBV6-6 and TRBJ2-2; D is unclear. The sequenced sample was unsorted PBMCs, obtained 0.3 years before starting antiretroviral therapy. CDR3 residues: CASSYGRDNTGELFF. The CDR3 region has the DNA TGTGCCAGCAGTTACGGAAGAGATAACACCGGGGAGCTGTTTTTT.